This paragraph reports one T cell receptor (beta chain). The entry originates in a study of blood T cell repertoires in COVID-19. Study-level background: The United States, Italy and Spain supplied acute and convalescent COVID-19 samples. Sources were T cells, B-cell-depleted T cells, or PBMCs; the material itself was cDNA or gDNA.

Authors' methods: Amplification with reference gene primers provided the estimates of nucleated cell counts. Profiled with immunoSEQ multiplex PCR; TCRdb holds only in-frame clones, not every one. The D gene and trimming were derived from the DNA, and the V and J assignments and clone size from that table. The sample yields about 53,000 clones, just over 85% seen once. V was pared by 0 bases and J by 7 bases, with 12 bases between. Per the germline V gene, CDR1 is SGHTA and CDR2 is FQGNSA. There are 15 residues in the CDR3. The sample comprised peripheral blood. This TCR came from a man aged 70 or older with active COVID-19. The chain joins TRBV7-2 to TRBJ2-2, with D possibly TRBD2 on 7 matching bases. In nucleotides, the CDR3 is TGTGCCAGCAGCTTAGCGGGGGGCGGGGGCGGGGAGCTGTTTTTT. It codes for CASSLAGGGGGELFF.